This T cell receptor beta chain stems from a study of blood T cells in healthy people across ages. Study-wide findings and caveats: Naive CD4+ cell counts and diversity both ran higher in long-lived than in aged donors.

CDR3 length equals 14 residues. The trim removed 3 bases at V and 5 bases at J, leaving 4 bases unmatched. The V gene's germline CDR1 is SGHNT and CDR2 YENEEA. Sample-barcoded 5' priming and a J-beta primer mix drove a second PCR of 7 to 11 cycles. Each cDNA molecule, via a template-switch adaptor with 12 random nucleotides, was tagged. Each sample provided no less than 2.5 million CDR3-containing paired-end reads. TCRdb redid the calling of the 5' RACE reads with MiXCR, one entry per CDR3 protein. The sample includes 1.5 million to 2 million distinct CDR3 sequences, around half seen only once; the top ten take about 2.1%. As to this clonotype: Its antigen is currently unknown.

The V gene is TRBV11-3, the J gene TRBJ2-4, with TRBD2 identical over 7 bases. This TCR was recovered from a woman in her 40s in good health. Sequencing was performed on blood. CDR3 nucleotides: TGTGCCAGCAGCTTGGGAGGGTTGGAAAACATTCAGTACTTC. Protein sequence: CASSLGGLENIQYF. The entire variable domain, with the rest obtained from reference TRBV11-3 and TRBJ2-4, is as follows: EAGVVQSPRYKIIEKKQPVAFWCNPISGHNTLYWYLQNLGQGPELLIRYENEEAVDDSQLPKDRFSAERLKGVDSTLKIQPAELGDSAVYLCASSLGGLENIQYFGAGTRLSVL.